This T cell receptor (beta chain) is from a study of blood T cell repertoires in COVID-19. Trimming cost V 3 bases and J 0 bases, with 13 bases left between them. The V gene's germline CDR1 is SGDLS and CDR2 YYNGEE. The CDR3 runs to 16 residues. This clone occurred a few times. The same CDR3 arises from other DNA sequences in this sample as well. Original methodology: By means of reference gene primer amplification, nucleated cell counts were estimated. The data were produced by immunoSEQ multiplex PCR, yet TCRdb's version contains in-frame clones alone and is incomplete. The D gene and trimming were derived from the DNA, and the V and J assignments and clone size from that table. The table shows 130,000 to 150,000 clones, with 85% occurring only once.

Sequencing input: PBMCs or T cells enriched from blood (not recorded which). The chain joins TRBV9 to TRBJ1-3; D is possibly TRBD1 (6 bases). This clonotype originated in a woman in her thirties or forties who had recovered from COVID-19. CDR3 sequence: CASSARGGSSGNTIYF. As DNA, the CDR3 is TGTGCCAGCAGCGCAAGGGGGGGAAGCTCTGGAAACACCATATATTTT.